This is a list of T cell receptor beta chains from one sample in a study of regulatory T cells in long-lasting Graves disease. MiXCR, run by TCRdb on the multiplex PCR reads, gives a single entry per CDR3 protein. The sample records some 450,000 distinct CDR3 sequences, around 20% being singletons. This specimen consisted of peripheral blood mononuclear cells (PBMCs), obtained when the disease was refractory, from a patient treated with antithyroid drugs. The origin of the receptors is a female donor with Graves disease. Both conserved end residues are part of each CDR3. A D gene is named only where the DNA matches it firmly. Clone size, where shown, is once, few, many, or a class for clones that have expanded.

V gene: TRBV29-1
J gene: TRBJ2-5
CDR3 length: 16
D gene: TRBD1
clone size: -
CDR3 protein: CSPTRSDRGRSETQYF
CDR3 DNA: TGCAGCCCCACCCGTAGTGACAGGGGGCGATCAGAGACCCAGTACTTC

V gene: TRBV20-1
J gene: TRBJ1-1
CDR3 length: 16
D gene: -
clone size: many
CDR3 protein: CSANAGRVLRNTEAFF
CDR3 DNA: TGCAGTGCTAACGCCGGACGGGTCCTCAGGAACACTGAAGCTTTCTTT

V gene: TRBV7-2
J gene: TRBJ1-4
CDR3 length: 11
D gene: -
clone size: many
CDR3 protein: CASSLNEKLFF
CDR3 DNA: TGTGCCAGCAGCTTAAATGAAAAACTGTTTTTT

V gene: TRBV5-1
J gene: TRBJ1-2
CDR3 length: 13
D gene: -
clone size: once
CDR3 protein: CASSLGKGYGYTF
CDR3 DNA: TGCGCCAGCAGCTTGGGGAAGGGATACGGCTACACCTTC

V gene: TRBV20-1
J gene: TRBJ1-1
CDR3 length: 11
D gene: TRBD1
clone size: many
CDR3 protein: CRASGGTEAFF
CDR3 DNA: TGCAGAGCCTCAGGGGGCACTGAAGCTTTCTTT

V gene: TRBV20-1
J gene: TRBJ2-7
CDR3 length: 13
D gene: TRBD2
clone size: few
CDR3 protein: CSAPGLVPYEQYF
CDR3 DNA: TGCAGTGCGCCGGGACTAGTCCCCTACGAGCAGTACTTC

V gene: TRBV27
J gene: TRBJ1-5
CDR3 length: 15
D gene: -
clone size: -
CDR3 protein: CASRPGADRRPPQHF
CDR3 DNA: TGTGCCAGCAGACCTGGGGCCGACCGAAGGCCGCCCCAGCATTTT

V gene: TRBV19
J gene: TRBJ2-7
CDR3 length: 15
D gene: TRBD2
clone size: -
CDR3 protein: CASSITHGLTGGQYF
CDR3 DNA: TGTGCCAGTAGTATCACCCACGGACTAACGGGAGGGCAGTACTTC

V gene: TRBV27
J gene: TRBJ1-5
CDR3 length: 14
D gene: -
clone size: -
CDR3 protein: CASSLQGNGQPQHF
CDR3 DNA: TGTGCCAGCAGTCTACAGGGAAACGGTCAGCCCCAGCATTTT

V gene: TRBV12-5
J gene: TRBJ2-7
CDR3 length: 13
D gene: -
clone size: -
CDR3 protein: CASGLVMMYEQYF
CDR3 DNA: TGTGCTAGTGGTTTGGTAATGATGTACGAGCAGTACTTC

V gene: TRBV4-2
J gene: TRBJ1-4
CDR3 length: 16
D gene: TRBD1
clone size: few
CDR3 protein: CASSQDQGRGDEKLFF
CDR3 DNA: TGTGCCAGCAGCCAAGATCAGGGCAGGGGGGATGAAAAACTGTTTTTT

V gene: TRBV12-3/TRBV12-4
J gene: TRBJ1-2
CDR3 length: 13
D gene: TRBD1
clone size: many
CDR3 protein: CASSLTGEVGYTF
CDR3 DNA: TGTGCCAGCAGTTTAACAGGGGAGGTCGGCTACACCTTC

V gene: TRBV7-2
J gene: TRBJ2-5
CDR3 length: 14
D gene: -
clone size: many
CDR3 protein: CASSPGPAIETQYF
CDR3 DNA: TGTGCCAGCAGCCCGGGGCCTGCCATCGAGACCCAGTACTTC

V gene: TRBV24-1
J gene: TRBJ2-7
CDR3 length: 15
D gene: TRBD1
clone size: many
CDR3 protein: CATSDMRQGTYEQYF
CDR3 DNA: TGTGCCACCAGTGATATGCGACAGGGGACGTACGAGCAGTACTTC

V gene: TRBV7-9
J gene: TRBJ2-7
CDR3 length: 14
D gene: TRBD1
clone size: few
CDR3 protein: CASSFMTGAYEQYF
CDR3 DNA: TGTGCCAGCAGCTTCATGACAGGGGCCTACGAGCAGTACTTC

V gene: TRBV6-5
J gene: TRBJ1-2
CDR3 length: 16
D gene: -
clone size: many
CDR3 protein: CASSYSSAGDNYGYTF
CDR3 DNA: TGTGCCAGCAGTTACTCGTCGGCAGGGGATAACTATGGCTACACCTTC

V gene: TRBV6-5
J gene: TRBJ2-6
CDR3 length: 18
D gene: -
clone size: few
CDR3 protein: CASSSGTLTFSGANVLTF
CDR3 DNA: TGTGCCAGCAGTTCCGGGACGCTAACCTTCTCTGGGGCCAACGTCCTGACTTTC

V gene: TRBV12-3/TRBV12-4
J gene: TRBJ2-7
CDR3 length: 17
D gene: TRBD2
clone size: many
CDR3 protein: CASSSPGKRERGYEQYF
CDR3 DNA: TGTGCCAGCAGTTCCCCAGGGAAGCGGGAGAGGGGCTACGAGCAGTACTTC

V gene: TRBV6-1
J gene: TRBJ2-2
CDR3 length: 17
D gene: TRBD1
clone size: few
CDR3 protein: CASSTHSGTGVTGELFF
CDR3 DNA: TGTGCCAGCAGTACACACTCCGGGACAGGGGTAACCGGGGAGCTGTTTTTT

V gene: TRBV7-2
J gene: TRBJ2-5
CDR3 length: 15
D gene: -
clone size: -
CDR3 protein: CASSQHPLSKETQYF
CDR3 DNA: TGTGCCAGCAGCCAACATCCCCTTTCTAAAGAGACCCAGTACTTC

V gene: TRBV5-1
J gene: TRBJ1-1
CDR3 length: 15
D gene: -
clone size: -
CDR3 protein: CASSFDGYMNTEAFF
CDR3 DNA: TGCGCCAGCAGCTTTGATGGATACATGAACACTGAAGCTTTCTTT

V gene: TRBV7-2
J gene: TRBJ2-7
CDR3 length: 14
D gene: -
clone size: -
CDR3 protein: CASRPGRPDHEQYF
CDR3 DNA: TGTGCCAGCAGACCGGGACGCCCGGACCACGAGCAGTACTTC

V gene: TRBV19
J gene: TRBJ2-7
CDR3 length: 14
D gene: TRBD2
clone size: many
CDR3 protein: CASSTTSGSYEQYF
CDR3 DNA: TGTGCCAGCAGTACCACTAGCGGCTCCTACGAGCAGTACTTC

V gene: TRBV9
J gene: TRBJ1-1
CDR3 length: 15
D gene: -
clone size: -
CDR3 protein: CASSPEARVYTEAFF
CDR3 DNA: TGTGCCAGCAGCCCAGAGGCTAGGGTTTACACTGAAGCTTTCTTT